This T cell receptor (beta chain) appears in the sequencing data of a study of vaccination effects on CD4 cells after COVID-19. Study information: Either the BNT162b2 or mRNA-1273 vaccine was given to participants in two doses. Findings and caveats of the study: Limitations: small convalescent group and missing early post-infection timepoints. Within healthy vaccinees, only 1 of 255 vaccine-induced clones displayed cross-reactivity with common cold coronaviruses.

As concerns this clone: Its specificity is unknown.

Data came from immunoSEQ multiplex PCR; TCRdb stores just in-frame clones and leaves some out. This sample has approximately 23,000 clones, with around 62% found just once. V lost 2 bases to trimming and J lost 0 bases, with 10 bases between them. Germline values: CDR1 SNHLY, CDR2 FYNNEI. There are 16 residues in the CDR3. Antigen-specific CD4+ T cells expanded by the ViraFEST assay with viral peptide pools were then sequenced. Having been cultured for 9 to 11 days, the cells underwent CD4+ T cell isolation. Previously uninfected by SARS-CoV-2, the vaccine recipients also showed negative nucleocapsid antibodies. A half-medium replacement with IL-2 medium was carried out on days 3 and 7.

Sequenced material: CD4+ T cells from PBMCs cultured with HCoV-NL63 spike peptides, taken before COVID-19 vaccination. The clonotype originates from a human donor who received a COVID-19 vaccine. The chain is built from TRBV2 and TRBJ2-2; D is undetermined. The DNA of the CDR3 is TGTGCCAGCAGTGAAATTGAGGTGGCGAACACCGGGGAGCTGTTTTTT. Translation gives CASSEIEVANTGELFF. Full variable domain (outside the CDR3, taken from reference TRBV2 and TRBJ2-2): EPEVTQTPSHQVTQMGQEVILRCVPISNHLYFYWYRQILGQKVEFLVSFYNNEISEKSEIFDDQFSVERPDGSNFTLKIRSTKLEDSAMYFCASSEIEVANTGELFFGEGSRLTVL.